This is a list of T cell receptor beta chains from one sample in a study of radiotherapy plus CTLA-4 blockade in lung cancer. The protocol was immunoSEQ multiplex PCR, while the TCRdb copy is restricted to in-frame clones and leaves out a portion. Here the sample spans 45,000 to 60,000 clones, roughly 77% being singletons. Sequencing was performed on peripheral blood, taken from a patient treated with radiotherapy plus ipilimumab. The receptors originated from a human donor with non-small cell lung cancer who had a complete response to radiotherapy plus ipilimumab. Each CDR3 is given with its conserved first and last residue. The D gene is left open where the match is weak. Only some rows state a clone size, as once, few, many or a class for expanded clones.

CDR3nt | CDR3aa | d_gene | abundance | j_gene | v_gene
TGTGCCAGCAGCTACCCCGGGAGCACAGATACGCAGTATTTT | CASSYPGSTDTQYF | NA | NA | TRBJ2-3 | TRBV5-4
TGCGCCAGCAGTGAGTCGTTGTGGCTAGCGCGCACAGATACGCAGTATTTT | CASSESLWLARTDTQYF | NA | NA | TRBJ2-3 | TRBV10-2
TGTGCCAGTAGTAGCCAAAATTACAGGGTGGGGCAAGAGACCCAGTACTTC | CASSSQNYRVGQETQYF | NA | NA | TRBJ2-5 | TRBV19
TGCGCCAGCGGGCGGGACTTCACAGATACGCAGTATTTT | CASGRDFTDTQYF | NA | NA | TRBJ2-3 | TRBV4-3
TGTGCCAGCAGCCCCGGACAGGGGGGAGCCTATGGCTACACCTTC | CASSPGQGGAYGYTF | TRBD1 | once | TRBJ1-2 | TRBV7-2
TGTGCCAGTAGTATAGGAACAGGGAACACTGAAGCTTTCTTT | CASSIGTGNTEAFF | NA | NA | TRBJ1-1 | TRBV19
TGTGCCAGCAGCGTAGAAGGCGGGGGGGCATCCGGGGAGCTGTTTTTT | CASSVEGGGASGELFF | TRBD2 | NA | TRBJ2-2 | TRBV9
TGTGCCAGCAGCTTACAGGAGGTGGCCAAAAACATTCAGTACTTC | CASSLQEVAKNIQYF | NA | NA | TRBJ2-4 | TRBV7-2
TGTGCCAGCAGCCCCCTCGGGCTAGCGGGAGCCAAGGGCAATGAGCAGTTCTTC | CASSPLGLAGAKGNEQFF | TRBD2 | NA | TRBJ2-1 | TRBV13
TGTGCCAGCAGTCTAAACCGTGACACTGAAGCTTTCTTT | CASSLNRDTEAFF | NA | NA | TRBJ1-1 | TRBV2
TGTGCCAGTAGTAGGGGTAGAGGGAAAAACATTCAGTACTTC | CASSRGRGKNIQYF | NA | few | TRBJ2-4 | TRBV19
TGTGCCACCAGCACCGGGACAGGGAGGGAAAAACTGTTTTTT | CATSTGTGREKLFF | TRBD1 | NA | TRBJ1-4 | TRBV15
TGTGCCAGCACCCCCTCGGGGAGGGCAAATGAGCAGTTCTTC | CASTPSGRANEQFF | TRBD2 | few | TRBJ2-1 | TRBV7-8
TGTGCCAGCAGCCAGAGGACATATGGCTACACCTTC | CASSQRTYGYTF | NA | NA | TRBJ1-2 | TRBV7-2
TGTGCCAGCAGCTTGGCCGAGCGACATGGCTACACCTTC | CASSLAERHGYTF | NA | NA | TRBJ1-2 | TRBV5-4
TGTGCCACCAGCAGAGATCTCCCAGCTCCGGGCGGGAGTATGGGGAACACTGAAGCTTTCTTT | CATSRDLPAPGGSMGNTEAFF | NA | NA | TRBJ1-1 | TRBV15
TGTGCCAGTAGACAGGGGGTCGGCATCGAGACCCAGTACTTC | CASRQGVGIETQYF | TRBD1 | NA | TRBJ2-5 | TRBV19
TGTGCCTGGAGCATGAGTGCCGGGGAGCTGTTTTTT | CAWSMSAGELFF | NA | few | TRBJ2-2 | TRBV30
TGTGCCAGTAGTATAATGGCGGGGGCTCGCTATGGCTACACCTTC | CASSIMAGARYGYTF | NA | NA | TRBJ1-2 | TRBV19
TGTGCCAGCAGCGAAGGGGATCTCTATGAGCAGTTCTTC | CASSEGDLYEQFF | NA | NA | TRBJ2-1 | TRBV9
TGTGCCAGCAGCTTAGGGGCGGGGGATAAGACAGATACGCAGTATTTT | CASSLGAGDKTDTQYF | TRBD2 | NA | TRBJ2-3 | TRBV7-6
TGTGCCAGCAGCTTAGCGGGGGGTGGAAACACCATATATTTT | CASSLAGGGNTIYF | NA | NA | TRBJ1-3 | TRBV7-2
TGTGCCAGCAGCCAACAGGGTGGGAAAGCTTTCTTT | CASSQQGGKAFF | NA | NA | TRBJ1-1 | TRBV4-2
TGCGCCAGCAGCAGCCGGGCCCCGGACAACGAGCAGTACTTC | CASSSRAPDNEQYF | NA | once | TRBJ2-7 | TRBV5-1
TGTGCCAGCTCACCCGGAAGACAGGGGGGAACAGATACGCAGTATTTT | CASSPGRQGGTDTQYF | TRBD1 | NA | TRBJ2-3 | TRBV18
TGTGCCAGTAGTATAGCAGGATCCGCAGATACGCAGTATTTT | CASSIAGSADTQYF | NA | NA | TRBJ2-3 | TRBV19
TGTGCTAGTGGTTCCCGGACTAGCGTGCCCAGAAGGGACAATGAGCAGTTCTTC | CASGSRTSVPRRDNEQFF | TRBD2 | NA | TRBJ2-1 | TRBV12-5
TGTGCCAGCAACCAGGGTAGTGGTGAGCAGTTCTTC | CASNQGSGEQFF | NA | NA | TRBJ2-1 | TRBV6-5
TGCGCCAGCAGCCAAGTAACAGCCGGAGGTGGTGAAAACACCATATATTTT | CASSQVTAGGGENTIYF | NA | NA | TRBJ1-3 | TRBV4-1
TGCGCCAGCAGCTCGCGAGCTAATACAGGGGCCGGGGAGCTGTTTTTT | CASSSRANTGAGELFF | TRBD1 | NA | TRBJ2-2 | TRBV5-1
TGTGCCAGCAGCTCTACAGGTCTCTCTGGAAACACCATATATTTT | CASSSTGLSGNTIYF | NA | NA | TRBJ1-3 | TRBV13
TGCAGCGTTCGGGACAGCCTACCTTCACCCCTCCACTTT | CSVRDSLPSPLHF | TRBD1 | NA | TRBJ1-6 | TRBV29-1
TGTGCCAGCAGCTTGGACCTGTTGGGTAGCCACGAGCAGTACTTC | CASSLDLLGSHEQYF | NA | NA | TRBJ2-7 | TRBV5-4
TGCGCCAGCAGCCTAGTGATAGCGGCATTCGGGGAGCTGTTTTTT | CASSLVIAAFGELFF | NA | NA | TRBJ2-2 | TRBV4-1
TGTGCCAGCAGTCCCCGTGGTTCATCCCAGGGTCTAGCAGATACGCAGTATTTT | CASSPRGSSQGLADTQYF | NA | NA | TRBJ2-3 | TRBV25-1
TGTGCCAGCAGCTTACAGGGCCAGCCCCAGCATTTT | CASSLQGQPQHF | NA | NA | TRBJ1-5 | TRBV7-2
TGTGCCAGCAAAGACTGGCTAGCGGTACAAGAGACCCAGTACTTC | CASKDWLAVQETQYF | TRBD2 | NA | TRBJ2-5 | TRBV2
TGTGCCAGCAGCCCGGGACACCTCACTGAAGCTTTCTTT | CASSPGHLTEAFF | NA | NA | TRBJ1-1 | TRBV7-9
TGCAGTGCTTCAGGGCAAGAGACCCAGTACTTC | CSASGQETQYF | NA | NA | TRBJ2-5 | TRBV20-1
TGTGCCAGCGCAAAGGGGGCGGGACGCAGCTCCTACGAGCAGTACTTC | CASAKGAGRSSYEQYF | NA | NA | TRBJ2-7 | TRBV9
TGTGCCACCAGCAAATTACCGCCTCAGAGCAATCAGCCCCAGCATTTT | CATSKLPPQSNQPQHF | NA | NA | TRBJ1-5 | TRBV15